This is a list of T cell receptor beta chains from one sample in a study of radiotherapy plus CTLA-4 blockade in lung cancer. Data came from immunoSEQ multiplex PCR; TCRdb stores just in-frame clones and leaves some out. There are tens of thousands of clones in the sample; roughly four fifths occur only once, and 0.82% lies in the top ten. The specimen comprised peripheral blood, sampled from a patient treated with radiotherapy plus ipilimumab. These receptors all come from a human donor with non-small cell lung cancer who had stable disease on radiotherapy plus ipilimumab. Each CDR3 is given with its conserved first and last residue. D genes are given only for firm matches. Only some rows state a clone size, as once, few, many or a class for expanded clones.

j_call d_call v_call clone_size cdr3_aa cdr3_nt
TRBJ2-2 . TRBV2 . CASRGDGDTGELFF TGTGCCAGCAGAGGGGACGGAGACACCGGGGAGCTGTTTTTT
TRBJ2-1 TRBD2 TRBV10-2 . CASSVHGTAGGSYNEQFF TGCGCCAGCAGTGTGCATGGGACAGCGGGAGGCTCGTACAATGAGCAGTTCTTC
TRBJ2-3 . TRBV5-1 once CASSLRGVTTDTQYF TGCGCCAGCAGCTTGAGGGGGGTGACCACAGATACGCAGTATTTT
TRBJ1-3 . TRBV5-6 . CASSQVSGNTIYF TGTGCCAGCAGCCAAGTCTCTGGAAACACCATATATTTT
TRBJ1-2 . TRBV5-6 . CASSFGSSRNYGYTF TGTGCCAGCAGCTTCGGGTCTAGCCGTAACTATGGCTACACCTTC
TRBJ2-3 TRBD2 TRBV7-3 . CASSRGTSGTDTQYF TGTGCCAGCAGCAGAGGGACTAGCGGGACAGATACGCAGTATTTT
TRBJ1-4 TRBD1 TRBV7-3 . CASSSTGGVGKLFF TGTGCCAGCAGCTCGACAGGGGGTGTAGGGAAACTGTTTTTT
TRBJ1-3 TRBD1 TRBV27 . CASSLMGQGKNTIYF TGTGCCAGCAGTTTAATGGGACAGGGAAAAAACACCATATATTTT
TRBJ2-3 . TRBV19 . CASSNPRGKTDTQYF TGTGCCAGTAGTAACCCCCGGGGTAAAACAGATACGCAGTATTTT
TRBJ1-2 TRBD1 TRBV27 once CASSLVGRGAEIEGYTF TGTGCCAGCAGTTTAGTGGGCAGGGGGGCCGAAATCGAAGGCTACACCTTC
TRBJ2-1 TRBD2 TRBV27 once CASTGTRSGNEQFF TGTGCCAGCACCGGGACTAGGAGCGGCAATGAGCAGTTCTTC
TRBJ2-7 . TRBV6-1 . CATRLNEQYF TGTGCCACCAGGTTGAACGAGCAGTACTTC
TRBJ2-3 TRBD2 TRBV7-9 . CASSLSGVTDTQYF TGTGCCAGCAGCCTTAGCGGGGTCACAGATACGCAGTATTTT
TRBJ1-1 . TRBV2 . CASSEVGVNTEAFF TGTGCCAGCAGTGAAGTGGGGGTGAACACTGAAGCTTTCTTT
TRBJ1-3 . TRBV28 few CASTSSSGSGNTIYF TGTGCCAGCACCAGCAGTTCGGGGTCTGGAAACACCATATATTTT
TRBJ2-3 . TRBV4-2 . CASSQLGPTLTDTQYF TGTGCCAGCAGCCAACTTGGACCCACACTAACAGATACGCAGTATTTT
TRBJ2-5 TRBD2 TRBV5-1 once CASSLRLAGGRGETQYF TGCGCCAGCAGCCTTAGACTAGCGGGGGGCCGGGGAGAGACCCAGTACTTC
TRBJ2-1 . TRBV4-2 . CASSQERSSNEQFF TGTGCCAGCAGCCAAGAGAGGTCTTCTAATGAGCAGTTCTTC
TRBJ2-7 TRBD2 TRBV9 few CASSVEDSGGVYEQYF TGTGCCAGCAGCGTAGAAGATAGCGGGGGGGTGTACGAGCAGTACTTC
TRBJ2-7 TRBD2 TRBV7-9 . CASSLGMGLAGGPKEQYF TGTGCCAGCAGCTTAGGGATGGGACTAGCGGGAGGGCCGAAGGAGCAGTACTTC
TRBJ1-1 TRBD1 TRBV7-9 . CASSAGTAIEAFF TGTGCCAGCAGCGCTGGGACAGCCATTGAAGCTTTCTTT
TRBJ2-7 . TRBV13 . CASSLGAQAGTVQYF TGTGCCAGCAGCTTAGGCGCCCAGGCCGGTACGGTGCAGTACTTC
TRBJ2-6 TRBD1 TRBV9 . CASSPRSGGAGANVLTF TGTGCCAGCAGCCCCCGATCAGGGGGCGCTGGGGCCAACGTCCTGACTTTC
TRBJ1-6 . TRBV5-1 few CASSSSGGAGSPLHF TGCGCCAGCAGCTCCTCGGGAGGGGCAGGTTCACCCCTCCACTTT
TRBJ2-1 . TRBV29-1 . CSVGLGLEVYNEQFF TGCAGCGTTGGCCTGGGACTGGAGGTATACAATGAGCAGTTCTTC
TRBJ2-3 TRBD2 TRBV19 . CASSEAGVGPDTQYF TGTGCCAGTTCTGAAGCGGGAGTAGGCCCAGATACGCAGTATTTT
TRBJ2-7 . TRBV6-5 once CASSYGISYEQYF TGTGCCAGCAGTTACGGTATCTCCTACGAGCAGTACTTC
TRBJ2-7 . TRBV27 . CASSRSGTPTSGEQYF TGTGCCAGCAGTCGCTCCGGGACACCTACATCGGGAGAGCAGTACTTC
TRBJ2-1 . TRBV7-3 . CASSLMSSRDRNEQFF TGTGCCAGCAGCTTAATGTCTAGCAGAGATAGGAATGAGCAGTTCTTC
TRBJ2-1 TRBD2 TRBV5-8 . CASSSGLAGQHEQFF TGTGCCAGCAGCTCGGGACTAGCGGGCCAGCATGAGCAGTTCTTC
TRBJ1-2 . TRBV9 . CASSVRRNYGYTF TGTGCCAGCAGCGTAAGGAGGAACTATGGCTACACCTTC
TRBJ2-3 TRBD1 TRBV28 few CASSGQATDTQYF TGTGCCAGCAGTGGACAGGCCACAGATACGCAGTATTTT
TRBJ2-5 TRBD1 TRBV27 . CASRTGGAQTQYF TGTGCCAGCAGGACAGGGGGCGCCCAGACCCAGTACTTC
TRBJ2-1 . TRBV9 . CASSVDLRNNEQFF TGTGCCAGCAGCGTAGACTTAAGAAACAATGAGCAGTTCTTC
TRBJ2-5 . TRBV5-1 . CASSPGAETQYF TGCGCCAGCAGCCCGGGTGCGGAGACCCAGTACTTC
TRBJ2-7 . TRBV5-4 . CASSLVGLREQYF TGTGCCAGCAGCTTGGTCGGCTTACGCGAGCAGTACTTC
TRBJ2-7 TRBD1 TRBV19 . CASSYLPGQGASEQYF TGTGCCAGTAGTTACCTCCCGGGACAGGGGGCGTCCGAGCAGTACTTC
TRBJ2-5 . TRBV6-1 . CASSPGTSRLQYF TGTGCCAGCAGCCCCGGGACTTCAAGACTGCAGTACTTC
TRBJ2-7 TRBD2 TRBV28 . CASTPGGGPVEQYF TGTGCCAGCACGCCGGGGGGAGGACCGGTCGAGCAGTACTTC
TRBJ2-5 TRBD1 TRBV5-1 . CASSLGGLGETQYF TGCGCCAGCAGCTTAGGGGGCCTCGGAGAGACCCAGTACTTC
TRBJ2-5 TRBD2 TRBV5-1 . CASSFGGSSGSETQYF TGCGCCAGCAGCTTTGGGGGGTCTAGCGGGAGTGAGACCCAGTACTTC
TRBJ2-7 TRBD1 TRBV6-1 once CASSESGTGTYEQYF TGTGCCAGCAGTGAATCCGGGACAGGGACCTACGAGCAGTACTTC
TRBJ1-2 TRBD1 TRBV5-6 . CASSLPTGGSGYTF TGTGCCAGCAGCTTACCGACAGGGGGCTCTGGCTACACCTTC
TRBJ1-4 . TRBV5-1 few CASSLDGQTYNEKLFF TGCGCCAGCAGCCTGGACGGACAGACCTATAATGAAAAACTGTTTTTT
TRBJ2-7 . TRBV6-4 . CASFRTISYEQYF TGTGCCAGCTTCAGGACCATCTCCTACGAGCAGTACTTC
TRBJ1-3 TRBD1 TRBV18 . CASSLGQGATGNTIYF TGTGCCAGCTCGCTCGGACAGGGGGCGACTGGAAACACCATATATTTT
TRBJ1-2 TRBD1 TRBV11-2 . CASSLRRGQGFGGYTF TGTGCCAGCAGCTTGCGCCGGGGACAGGGCTTCGGTGGCTACACCTTC
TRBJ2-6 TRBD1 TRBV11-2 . CASSLRGQGLAGANVLTF TGTGCCAGCAGCCTCAGGGGACAGGGGCTTGCTGGGGCCAACGTCCTGACTTTC
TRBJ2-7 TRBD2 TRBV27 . CASSLSAGVAYEQYF TGTGCCAGCAGTTTATCAGCGGGGGTGGCCTACGAGCAGTACTTC
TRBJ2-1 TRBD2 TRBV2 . CASKGLAGGNEQFF TGTGCCAGCAAAGGACTAGCGGGGGGTAATGAGCAGTTCTTC
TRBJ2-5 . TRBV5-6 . CASSFESQETQYF TGTGCCAGCAGCTTTGAATCCCAAGAGACCCAGTACTTC
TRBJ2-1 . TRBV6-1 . CASSYGDTQQFF TGTGCCAGCAGTTATGGGGACACCCAGCAGTTCTTC
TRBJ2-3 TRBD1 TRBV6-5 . CASSGRGFGTDTQYF TGTGCCAGCAGTGGCAGGGGGTTTGGCACAGATACGCAGTATTTT
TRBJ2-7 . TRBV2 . CASSALDEQYF TGTGCCAGCAGCGCTTTGGACGAGCAGTACTTC
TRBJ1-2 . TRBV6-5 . CASSYSRTANYGYTF TGTGCCAGCAGTTACTCGAGGACGGCTAACTATGGCTACACCTTC
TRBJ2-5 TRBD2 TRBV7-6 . CASSLNLAGGMKTQYF TGTGCCAGCAGCTTAAATCTAGCGGGGGGAATGAAGACCCAGTACTTC
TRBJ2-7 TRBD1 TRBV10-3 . CAISDLGQGSSEQYF TGTGCCATCAGTGATTTGGGACAGGGTTCCTCCGAGCAGTACTTC
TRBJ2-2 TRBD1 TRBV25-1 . CASGDSVRNTGELFF TGTGCCAGCGGGGACAGTGTGCGGAACACCGGGGAGCTGTTTTTT
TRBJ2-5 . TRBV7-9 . CASSLGGPQYF TGTGCCAGCAGCTTAGGGGGCCCCCAGTACTTC